This T cell receptor (beta chain) comes out of a study of T cell repertoires in cytomegalovirus infection. The CDR3 is 12 residues long. Trimming shortened V by 4 bases and J by 5 bases, and 8 bases separated the two germline ends. Germline V gene lookup returns CDR1 SGHVS and CDR2 FQNEAQ. TCRdb itself ran the reads through MiXCR, one entry per CDR3 protein. The sample contains 550,000 to 850,000 distinct CDR3 sequences, approximately 33% of which appear only once. Concerning this clonotype: Its antigen remains unknown.

The sequencing used cultured PBMCs, collected from culture after CMV antigen stimulation. This chain uses TRBV7-8 with TRBJ2-5, with no clear D. The TCR comes from a human donor in good health (CMV status not recorded). Some clones in this sample may be carry-over from other donors' samples. The CDR3 here is CASSSRRETQYF. The CDR3 bases are TGTGCCAGCAGCTCCAGAAGGGAGACCCAGTACTTC.